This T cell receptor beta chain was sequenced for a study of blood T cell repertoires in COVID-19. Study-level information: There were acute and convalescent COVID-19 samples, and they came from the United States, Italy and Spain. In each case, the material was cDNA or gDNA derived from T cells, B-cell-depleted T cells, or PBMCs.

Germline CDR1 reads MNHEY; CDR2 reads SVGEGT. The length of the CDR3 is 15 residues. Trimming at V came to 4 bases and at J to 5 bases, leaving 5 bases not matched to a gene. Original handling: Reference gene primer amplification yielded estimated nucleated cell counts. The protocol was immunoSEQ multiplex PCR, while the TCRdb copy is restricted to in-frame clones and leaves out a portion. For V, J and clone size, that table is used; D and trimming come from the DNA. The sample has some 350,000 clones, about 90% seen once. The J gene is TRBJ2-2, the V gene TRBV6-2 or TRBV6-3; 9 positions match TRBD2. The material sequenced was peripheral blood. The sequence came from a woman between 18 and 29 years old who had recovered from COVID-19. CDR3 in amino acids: CASSWGLAGTGELFF. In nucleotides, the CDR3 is TGTGCCAGCAGTTGGGGACTAGCAGGGACCGGGGAGCTGTTTTTT.